These T cell receptor beta chains were read from a single sample in a study of radiotherapy plus CTLA-4 blockade in lung cancer. Assay: immunoSEQ multiplex PCR; the TCRdb copy retains only in-frame clones and omits some. The table lists tens of thousands of clones, about four fifths of them singletons. Here the sequenced sample was peripheral blood, taken from a patient treated with radiotherapy plus ipilimumab. The receptors shown here come from a human donor with non-small cell lung cancer who had stable disease on radiotherapy plus ipilimumab. Both conserved end residues are part of each CDR3. A D gene is named only where the DNA matches it firmly. The size field is filled for only some rows; it gives once, few, many or a size class.

v_gene	abundance	j_gene	d_gene	CDR3aa	CDR3nt
TRBV4-1	-	TRBJ1-2	-	CASSQENYGYTF	TGCGCCAGCAGCCAAGAGAACTATGGCTACACCTTC
TRBV7-9	once	TRBJ2-1	TRBD1	CASSFPTGGKNEQFF	TGTGCCAGCAGCTTTCCCACAGGGGGAAAAAATGAGCAGTTCTTC
TRBV5-1	-	TRBJ2-3	TRBD2	CASSSTAGAGDTQYF	TGCGCCAGCAGCTCAACAGCGGGAGCGGGAGATACGCAGTATTTT
TRBV21-1	few	TRBJ1-6	-	CASSKGRRGDSPLHF	TGTGCCAGCAGCAAGGGCCGACGGGGGGATTCACCCCTCCACTTT
TRBV4-1	-	TRBJ2-7	TRBD2	CASSQEGTKQYF	TGCGCCAGCAGCCAAGAGGGGACTAAGCAGTACTTC
TRBV19	-	TRBJ1-6	-	CASGKSFNSPLHF	TGTGCCAGTGGGAAAAGTTTTAATTCACCCCTCCACTTT
TRBV7-3	-	TRBJ2-1	-	CASSLLHGSYNEQFF	TGTGCCAGCAGCTTACTACATGGCTCCTACAATGAGCAGTTCTTC
TRBV9	-	TRBJ2-1	-	CASSPSGSYGNEQFF	TGTGCCAGCAGCCCGTCCGGGAGTTATGGTAATGAGCAGTTCTTC
TRBV18	-	TRBJ2-1	TRBD2	CASSLRGGRADEQFF	TGTGCCAGCTCACTTCGGGGCGGGAGGGCCGATGAGCAGTTCTTC
TRBV7-3	-	TRBJ2-2	-	CASSLTPLGELFF	TGTGCCAGCAGCTTAACCCCCCTCGGGGAGCTGTTTTTT
TRBV27	-	TRBJ2-1	TRBD2	CASSYPGLNNEQFF	TGTGCCAGCAGTTATCCGGGACTAAACAATGAGCAGTTCTTC
TRBV6-6	few	TRBJ1-2	-	CASSPGGSKVGGYTF	TGTGCCAGCAGTCCTGGGGGGTCCAAGGTCGGTGGCTACACCTTC
TRBV18	-	TRBJ2-1	TRBD1	CASSPGQGVNEQFF	TGTGCCAGCTCACCGGGACAGGGGGTTAATGAGCAGTTCTTC
TRBV9	once	TRBJ1-5	-	CASSVGSGPHSNQPQHF	TGTGCCAGCAGCGTAGGTTCAGGCCCCCATAGCAATCAGCCCCAGCATTTT
TRBV5-1	-	TRBJ2-1	TRBD2	CASSLGGGAGVHNEQFF	TGCGCCAGCAGCTTGGGCGGCGGAGCGGGGGTGCACAATGAGCAGTTCTTC
TRBV30	few	TRBJ2-7	-	CAWSLAGRTYF	TGTGCCTGGAGTCTGGCGGGGCGGACGTACTTC
TRBV28	-	TRBJ2-7	TRBD2	CASSSLGLAGADYEQYF	TGTGCCAGCAGTTCCCTCGGACTAGCGGGGGCAGACTACGAGCAGTACTTC
TRBV2	-	TRBJ2-2	-	CASSELGPRTQNTGELFF	TGTGCCAGCAGTGAACTGGGGCCTAGGACTCAGAACACCGGGGAGCTGTTTTTT
TRBV5-1	-	TRBJ2-7	TRBD1	CASSLGDRVSEQYF	TGCGCCAGCAGCTTGGGCGACAGGGTCTCCGAGCAGTACTTC
TRBV7-8	-	TRBJ1-2	-	CASSFSREGNYGYTF	TGTGCCAGCAGCTTCTCCAGGGAGGGGAACTATGGCTACACCTTC
TRBV29-1	once	TRBJ2-5	TRBD1	CSVGRMRDRGRETQYF	TGCAGCGTCGGAAGAATGAGGGACAGGGGGCGGGAGACCCAGTACTTC